One sample yielded the 24 T cell receptor beta chains listed below, sequenced in a study of blood T cell repertoires in COVID-19. The data were produced by immunoSEQ multiplex PCR, yet TCRdb's version contains in-frame clones alone and is incomplete. The sample carries approximately 140,000 clones, roughly 89% recorded once. The sequencing input was peripheral blood. Receptors originate from a woman in her thirties or forties with acute or convalescent COVID-19.

This clone has a single count. The genes are TRBV28 and TRBJ1-6; D is unclear. The CDR3 extends over 17 amino acids. The V end was cut by 2 bases, the J end by 3 bases, with 14 bases between. CDR1 MDHEN and CDR2 SYDVKM come from the germline V gene. This CDR3 reads CASSLAINPGYNSPLHF. CDR3 in DNA: TGTGCCAGCAGTTTAGCTATTAATCCAGGCTATAATTCACCCCTCCACTTT.

The table lists this clone with a few counts. This chain connects TRBV5-6 to TRBJ1-6; no clear D gene. Germline V gene lookup returns CDR1 SGHDT and CDR2 YYEEEE. There are 15 residues in the CDR3. Trimming pared 1 base from V and 10 bases from J, leaving 15 bases between. The CDR3 sequence is CASSLLSPRASPLHF. The CDR3 bases are TGTGCCAGCAGCTTGCTTAGCCCGAGGGCATCACCCCTCCACTTT.

The rearrangement joins TRBV2 to TRBJ1-1; D is perhaps TRBD1 (6 bases). The germline V and J ends were trimmed by 3 bases and 11 bases, with 16 bases remaining between them. This CDR3 is 13 amino acids long. Germline V lookup: CDR1 SNHLY, CDR2 FYNNEI. CDR3 in DNA: TGTGCCAGCAGTGAGGGGGCAGGCCTGGGTGCTTTCTTT. It encodes CASSEGAGLGAFF.

The V and J genes are TRBV19 and TRBJ2-2, with TRBD1 as a possible D gene (6 bases). Germline CDR1 LNHDA, CDR2 SQIVND (reference sequence). The length of the CDR3 is 14 residues. V lost 3 bases to trimming and J lost 7 bases, with 12 bases between them. The CDR3 reads CASSIPRQDGELFF. CDR3 in DNA: TGTGCCAGTAGTATCCCGAGACAGGACGGGGAGCTGTTTTTT.

In its sample, this clone was seen once. The CDR3 DNA sequence: TGTGCCAGCAGCCAAGACAGGGCCAACACTGAAGCTTTCTTT. Amino acids: CASSQDRANTEAFF. V and J are TRBV3-1 (or the pseudogene TRBV3-2) and TRBJ1-1, with D possibly being TRBD1 (5 bases). This CDR3 comprises 14 residues. From germline, CDR1 is LGHDT and CDR2 YNNKEL (reference sequence). V was shortened by 0 bases and J by 2 bases, with 7 bases between the two germline ends.

The chain links TRBV7-8 to TRBJ1-4; possibly TRBD1 for D (6 bases). The CDR3 contains 13 residues. V dropped 5 bases and J dropped 5 bases, with 9 bases sitting between them. Germline values: CDR1 SGHVS, CDR2 FQNEAQ. In DNA form, the CDR3 reads TGTGCCAGCAGCATGGGACACAATGAAAAACTGTTTTTT. Its protein product is CASSMGHNEKLFF.

This chain joins TRBV9 and TRBJ1-2; D is possibly TRBD1 (5 bases). This CDR3 has 15 residues. Germline V gene sequence: CDR1 SGDLS, CDR2 YYNGEE. V was trimmed by 1 base and J by 0 bases, leaving 10 bases between them. CDR3 DNA sequence: TGTGCCAGCAGCGTAATAGCAGGGCCTAACTATGGCTACACCTTC. As protein: CASSVIAGPNYGYTF.

The gene calls are TRBV4-3 and TRBJ1-3, with D hard to call. V lost 0 bases to trimming and J lost 6 bases, with 9 bases between them. This CDR3 spans 14 amino acids. Germline CDR1 LGHNA, CDR2 YSLEER. CDR3 residues: CASSQEGGENTIYF. CDR3 nucleotides: TGCGCCAGCAGCCAAGAAGGAGGAGAAAACACCATATATTTT.

The chain couples TRBV7-9 to TRBJ2-1, with 11 positions matching TRBD2. The germline gives CDR1 SEHNR, CDR2 FQNEAQ (reference sequence). The ends lost 8 bases at V and 7 bases at J; junction bases unmatched: 4. The CDR3 consists of 13 residues. The DNA of the CDR3 is TGTGCCAGCGCCCGACTAGCGGGAAATGAGCAGTTCTTC. Encoded protein: CASARLAGNEQFF.

This chain joins TRBV7-8 and TRBJ1-5; 8 bases are a match to TRBD1. The CDR3 spans 15 residues. Per germline, CDR1 SGHVS and CDR2 FQNEAQ. V shed 1 base, J shed 6 bases, and the junction held 5 bases outside the gene matches. The CDR3 sequence is CASSLGQGASQPQHF. Here the CDR3 DNA reads TGTGCCAGCAGCTTAGGGCAGGGGGCGAGTCAGCCCCAGCATTTT.

The gene calls are TRBV5-1 and TRBJ2-3; 10 bases map to TRBD1. The CDR3 length is 14 residues. Germline CDR1 is SGHRS and CDR2 is YFSETQ. With V trimmed by 4 bases and J by 4 bases, 3 bases remained unmatched. The CDR3 here is CASSRGQGADTQYF. The CDR3 region has the DNA TGCGCCAGCAGCCGCGGACAGGGGGCAGATACGCAGTATTTT.

The V and J genes are TRBV11-1 and TRBJ1-6; TRBD1 might be the D (5 bases). Trimming pared 4 bases from V and 10 bases from J, leaving 14 bases between. Germline-derived CDR1 and CDR2 are SGHAT and FQDESV (reference sequence). This CDR3 has 14 residues. The CDR3 region has the DNA TGTGCCAGCAGCTCATTCGGGGGAAGATCACCCCTCCACTTT. Translating it yields CASSSFGGRSPLHF.

The V gene is TRBV28, the J gene TRBJ1-1, with unresolved D. The CDR3 is made up of 12 amino acids. V gave up 6 bases and J gave up 0 bases, with 5 bases separating them. Germline V gives CDR1 MDHEN, CDR2 SYDVKM. CDR3: CASSPMNTEAFF. The CDR3 bases are TGTGCCAGCAGCCCTATGAACACTGAAGCTTTCTTT.

The V gene is TRBV4-1, the J gene TRBJ2-1; D not resolved. CDR1 and CDR2 from the germline V gene are MGHRA and YSYEKL. V was shortened by 6 bases and J by 7 bases, with 19 bases between the two germline ends. The CDR3 covers 15 residues. CDR3 protein: CASSYPGSTRNEQFF. CDR3 in DNA: TGCGCCAGCAGTTATCCGGGTTCAACGCGAAATGAGCAGTTCTTC.

The V call is TRBV28, the J call TRBJ1-5; TRBD1 agrees at 7 bases. V gave up 3 bases and J gave up 5 bases; unmatched junction bases: 7. The germline gives CDR1 MDHEN, CDR2 SYDVKM. CDR3 size: 15 residues. The DNA for the CDR3 is TGTGCCAGCAGTTTGGGACAGCCCTACGATCAGCCCCAGCATTTT. Translation: CASSLGQPYDQPQHF.

V is TRBV19 and J is TRBJ1-6; D may be TRBD1 (5 bases). CDR3 length: 14 residues. Per germline, CDR1 LNHDA and CDR2 SQIVND (reference sequence). V lost 3 bases and J lost 7, with 10 bases in between. As DNA, the CDR3 is TGTGCCAGTAGTATTTTGGCAGGGAATTCACCCCTCCACTTT. Amino acids: CASSILAGNSPLHF. Based on the CDR3 plus reference TRBV19 and TRBJ1-6, the full variable domain is DGGITQSPKYLFRKEGQNVTLSCEQNLNHDAMYWYRQDPGQGLRLIYYSQIVNDFQKGDIAEGYSVSREKKESFPLTVTSAQKNPTAFYLCASSILAGNSPLHFGNGTRLTVT.

This clone turned up a few times. The rearrangement uses TRBV7-9 and TRBJ1-1; tentative D call: TRBD1 (6 bases). This CDR3 region has 12 residues. In germline, CDR1 is SEHNR, CDR2 FQNEAQ (reference sequence). Deletions cut 5 bases from V and 9 bases from J, with 13 bases between. The CDR3 region is CASSLPGQKAFF. In DNA form, the CDR3 reads TGTGCCAGCAGCCTGCCCGGACAGAAAGCTTTCTTT.

The J gene is TRBJ2-7, the V gene TRBV11-2; 11 positions match TRBD2. Germline assignment: CDR1 SGHAT and CDR2 FQNNGV. This CDR3 region has 15 residues. Germline trimming cut 5 bases from V and 5 bases from J; bases unmatched to any gene: 8. CDR3 in amino acids: CASSPIAGGRHEQYF. CDR3 sequence (DNA): TGTGCCAGCAGCCCTATAGCGGGAGGGCGTCACGAGCAGTACTTC. The full variable domain, its missing parts supplied by reference TRBV11-2 and TRBJ2-7, is EAGVAQSPRYKIIEKRQSVAFWCNPISGHATLYWYQQILGQGPKLLIQFQNNGVVDDSQLPKDRFSAERLKGVDSTLKIQPAKLEDSAVYLCASSPIAGGRHEQYFGPGTRLTVT.

The CDR3 coding sequence is TGTGCCAGCAGTGGCGGGACAGGTTATAGCAATCAGCCCCAGCATTTT. Translation gives CASSGGTGYSNQPQHF. The chain combines TRBV2 with TRBJ1-5, with 8 bases lining up with TRBD1. The CDR3 loop spans 16 amino acids. V lost 4 bases, J lost 0 bases, and 5 bases stayed unmatched. Germline CDR1 reads SNHLY; CDR2 reads FYNNEI.

The rearrangement links TRBV7-3 to TRBJ2-3; 8 bases map to TRBD1. The CDR3 runs to 16 residues. Germline V gene lookup returns CDR1 SGHTA and CDR2 FQGTGA. With V trimmed by 2 bases and J by 2 bases, 6 bases remained unmatched. The CDR3 loop reads CASSLVGQGNTDTQYF. DNA of the CDR3: TGTGCCAGCAGCTTAGTCGGACAGGGAAACACAGATACGCAGTATTTT. Full variable domain (outside the CDR3, taken from reference TRBV7-3 and TRBJ2-3): GAGVSQTPSNKVTEKGKYVELRCDPISGHTALYWYRQSLGQGPEFLIYFQGTGAADDSGLPNDRFFAVRPEGSVSTLKIQRTERGDSAVYLCASSLVGQGNTDTQYFGPGTRLTVL.

The V and J genes are TRBV12-5 and TRBJ1-1; TRBD1 might be the D (5 bases). CDR1 is LGHNT, CDR2 FRNRAP, per germline. This CDR3 has 14 amino acids. The V and J ends lost 1 base and 6 bases respectively, with 12 bases between them. In nucleotides, the CDR3 is TGTGCTAGTGGTTTGGGCGGGACGGGGGCTGAAGCTTTCTTT. It encodes CASGLGGTGAEAFF.

This chain uses TRBV2 with TRBJ1-2; 7 nucleotides match TRBD1. Unmatched junction bases numbered 15, after V lost 9 bases and J lost 8 bases. The CDR3 has 14 residues. Germline V gives CDR1 SNHLY, CDR2 FYNNEI. CDR3 residues: CASPDRQLLGGYTF. CDR3 nucleotides: TGTGCCAGTCCGGACAGGCAGCTTTTGGGGGGCTACACCTTC.

The genes are TRBV4-2 and TRBJ2-5, with TRBD2 matching over 7 bases. After removal of 0 bases from V and 5 bases from J, the junction contained 9 bases not matched to a gene. CDR1 and CDR2 (germline): LGHNA, YNFKEQ. This CDR3 has 16 amino acids. CDR3 DNA: TGTGCCAGCAGCCAAGATCTGGGGGGGACGGGGGAGACCCAGTACTTC. It translates to CASSQDLGGTGETQYF.

The chain is built from TRBV29-1 and TRBJ1-2, with TRBD1 matching 7 bases. The J segment lost 3 bases and the V segment lost 5 bases, leaving 6 bases of the junction unmatched. The CDR3 covers 13 residues. Germline V gene lookup returns CDR1 SQVTM and CDR2 ANQGSEA. The DNA of the CDR3 is TGCAGCGTTTACACAGGGGACGACTATGGCTACACCTTC. Amino acid sequence: CSVYTGDDYGYTF.